This T cell receptor beta chain was sequenced during a study of T cell responses to AZD1222 COVID-19 vaccine. Profiled with immunoSEQ multiplex PCR; TCRdb holds only in-frame clones, not every one. The table shows nearly 110,000 clones, with around 90% occurring only once. The count of this clone is one. The sample here was peripheral blood, taken on day 0 of AZD1222 vaccination. This sequence was found in an adult in good health.

The chain's CDR3 is CASGKRVTEAFF. CDR3 DNA: TGCGCCAGCGGGAAGAGGGTCACTGAAGCTTTCTTT. The chain employs TRBV10-2 and TRBJ1-1; no reliable D call. The CDR3 consists of 12 residues. Germline loops: CDR1 WSHSY, CDR2 SAAADI. Deletions cut 8 bases from V and 4 bases from J, with 11 bases between.